This T cell receptor beta chain was profiled in a study of T cells in localized non-small cell lung cancer. The table came from immunoSEQ multiplex PCR; TCRdb's copy has only in-frame clones and leaves some out. Counted here are approximately 10,000 clones, 90% occurring once; the ten biggest clones make up around 13%. Study-level points and caveats: Tumor showed lower T cell clonality than uninvolved adjacent lung, where it was highest.

This CDR3 contains 17 residues. The V gene's germline CDR1 is SGDLS and CDR2 YYNGEE. V was clipped by 3 bases and J by 0 bases, with 13 bases between them. This clone was picked up one time. Antigen unknown. Sample: peripheral blood, taken before any cancer treatment. The receptor was derived from a male donor at least 60 years old with stage III lung adenocarcinoma. The V gene is TRBV9, the J gene TRBJ2-6; D is perhaps TRBD2 (6 bases). CDR3 DNA: TGTGCCAGCAGCGCCGCGGGGACCCGCTCTGGGGCCAACGTCCTGACTTTC. Translated: CASSAAGTRSGANVLTF.